The text below deals with one T cell receptor beta chain. Which antigen it targets is not known. One base away there is no much larger clone; base qualities are not given. At the DNA level, this CDR3 is encoded by other sequences in the same sample as well. The immunoSEQ Assay, a bias-controlled multiplex PCR, was used to amplify TCRbeta CDR3 regions from genomic DNA. The study's own analysis went as follows. Nucleated cell counts per sample were estimated from amplification of reference gene primers within the assay. To quantify the absolute abundance of each unique TCRbeta CDR3 rearrangement, sequence reads were collapsed and filtered. Productive Simpson clonality was computed per sample as the square root of Simpson's diversity index over productive rearrangements. What TCRdb holds here is the immuneACCESS table cut down to in-frame rearrangements. Part of the clones is not present; checked against another copy, under half of the missing clones reflect an unresolved V gene, and the others are unexplained. V and J calls and clone size follow that table, whereas D and trimming were derived from the DNA. Here the sample has over 200,000 clones; approximately 90% occur a single time. Of the sample, roughly 8.6% is held by the ten largest clones.

The entry originates in a study of blood T cell repertoires in COVID-19 (dated by TCRdb to the early 2020s). About the investigation overall: Collaborator samples came from the United States, Italy and Spain and covered acute and convalescent phases of COVID-19. The prospective study material was composed of cDNA or gDNA derived from T cells, B-cell-depleted T cells, or PBMCs. The repertoires were released in a freely available public database meant as a resource for research on the immune response to SARS-CoV-2. Samples came from the ongoing ImmuneRACE study (first 160 participants) plus 1,254 subjects from 6 global collaborators. Where HLA class I and class II types were available, the types were taken from metadata supplied by the sample provider, not from assay-based typing. Subjects who had been exposed to COVID-19, were actively infected with it, or had recovered from it provided the deeply sampled blood TCRbeta repertoires that made up the dataset. Sample metadata almost always included a de-identified subject ID, COVID-19 status, age in years and sex.

Summary of the overall study and its limitations: The amount of clinical and demographic metadata varied by source and participant and was provided uncurated.

Counted from cysteine to phenylalanine, this CDR3 has 11 amino acids. The kept DNA is CDR3 alone, 33 bases in frame from the first base. Trimming accounts for 4 bases at V and 9 bases at J, while the number of junction bases matched to no gene is 0. From the germline V gene (reference sequence), CDR1 is LGHDT and CDR2 is YNNKEL. Participants in the prospective study were aged roughly 18 to 90 years, lived in about two dozen United States geographic areas, and enrolled through a virtual design. To assign participants to cohorts, the prospective study relied on clinical history that participants themselves reported in a screening survey and a study questionnaire. Recovered participants in ImmuneRACE Cohort 3 were defined by two consecutive negative NP/OP PCR tests, clearance by a healthcare professional, or resolution of symptoms. In the prospective study, mobile phlebotomists collected whole blood, serum and a nasopharyngeal or oropharyngeal swab from each participant. Additional blood draws and questionnaires over an approximately 2-month period could optionally be provided by prospective study participants. Before DNA extraction, blood samples from the prospective study were shipped at room temperature or frozen.

Sequenced sample: PBMCs or T cells enriched from blood (not recorded which). This receptor was identified in a middle-aged man who had recovered from COVID-19. The receptor chain draws on TRBV3-1 (or the pseudogene TRBV3-2) and TRBJ2-1; 7 junctional bases match TRBD2. In nucleotides, the sequence is TGTGCCAGCAGCCCGGGGGGTGAGCAGTTCTTC. Its translation is CASSPGGEQFF.